These 13 T cell receptor beta chains were all obtained from the same sample, sequenced in a study of read filtering for tumor transcriptome and immune sequencing. The library was built from around 400 ng RNA with molecular barcoded adaptors for alpha/delta and beta/gamma chains. Using its own MiXCR run on the reads, TCRdb lists one record per CDR3 protein. Of 50,000 to 65,000 distinct CDR3 sequences listed, under 20% are singletons. The sequenced sample was a population of CD138-negative cells sorted from bone marrow. The receptor source for this set is a donor aged 40 or over with multiple myeloma.

Ten or more counts support this clonotype. V usage is TRBV2 and J usage is TRBJ1-1; the match to TRBD1 covers 7 bases. V trimming: 8 bases; J trimming: 1 base; junction bases outside the gene matches: 4. The CDR3 sequence is 13 residues long. The V gene's germline CDR1 is SNHLY and CDR2 FYNNEI. The DNA for the CDR3 is TGTGCCAGCGGACGGACAGGGAACACTGAAGCTTTCTTT. Protein product: CASGRTGNTEAFF.

This clonotype was counted ten times or more. The gene calls are TRBV20-1 and TRBJ2-1, with 10 bases fitting TRBD2. With V trimmed by 6 bases and J by 7 bases, 9 bases remained unmatched. The CDR3 spans 14 residues. CDR1 is DFQATT and CDR2 is SNEGSKA in the germline V gene (reference sequence). DNA for the CDR3: TGCAGTGCCCAGGGACTAGCGATGTGGAATGAGCAGTTCTTC. The encoded protein is CSAQGLAMWNEQFF.

This clonotype has ten or more counts. V is TRBV28 and J is TRBJ2-7; the match to TRBD1 covers 9 bases. From germline, CDR1 is MDHEN and CDR2 SYDVKM. Germline trimming cut 4 bases from V and 5 bases from J; bases unmatched to any gene: 9. This CDR3 has 15 amino acids. This CDR3 reads CASSSPRDRVNEQYF. As DNA, the CDR3 is TGTGCCAGCAGTTCACCCCGGGACAGGGTGAACGAGCAGTACTTC.

The chain links TRBV18 to TRBJ2-5; D is uncertain. The germline V and J ends were trimmed by 2 bases and 7 bases, with 11 bases remaining between them. This CDR3 is 13 amino acids long. The germline V gene has CDR1 KGHSH and CDR2 LQKENI. The CDR3 region is CASSPSQLGTQYF. CDR3 nucleotides: TGTGCCAGCTCACCATCTCAGCTAGGGACCCAGTACTTC.

This clonotype is medium-sized by share. The J gene is TRBJ2-1, the V gene TRBV5-1, with 13 bases identical to TRBD2. The germline V gene has CDR1 SGHRS and CDR2 YFSETQ. V was clipped by 4 bases and J by 5 bases; unmatched bases: 0. The CDR3 is 14 residues long. The CDR3 protein is CASSGTSGNNEQFF. Written as DNA, the CDR3 is TGCGCCAGCAGCGGGACTAGCGGGAACAATGAGCAGTTCTTC. The full variable domain, in which reference TRBV5-1 and TRBJ2-1 provide the parts outside the CDR3, is KAGVTQTPRYLIKTRGQQVTLSCSPISGHRSVSWYQQTPGQGLQFLFEYFSETQRNKGNFPGRFSGRQFSNSRSEMNVSTLELGDSALYLCASSGTSGNNEQFFGPGTRLTVL.

The chain uses TRBV20-1 and TRBJ2-3; 9 bases line up with TRBD1. J was trimmed by 3 bases and V by 1 base; bases with no gene match: 11. Germline CDR1 DFQATT, CDR2 SNEGSKA (reference sequence). The CDR3 consists of 17 residues. The CDR3 nucleotides read TGCAGTGCTAGAGGACCGGTGAGGACAGGGGTGACAGATACGCAGTATTTT. Translated, it gives CSARGPVRTGVTDTQYF.

This clonotype was recorded many times. The chain combines TRBV30 with TRBJ2-1; TRBD1 or TRBD2 may be the D gene (5 bases each). CDR1 and CDR2 from the germline V gene are GTSNPN and SVGIG (reference sequence). The CDR3 has 14 residues. Trimming left V 2 bases short and J 9 bases short, with 17 bases between. The CDR3 is CAWSIAQVRGEQFF. The DNA for the CDR3 is TGTGCCTGGAGTATAGCCCAGGTGAGGGGTGAGCAGTTCTTC.

This clonotype appeared many times. The V call is TRBV29-1, the J call TRBJ2-7; 7 bases line up with TRBD1. This CDR3 has 14 amino acids. Germline loops: CDR1 SQVTM, CDR2 ANQGSEA. Germline trimming cut 5 bases from V and 1 base from J; bases unmatched to any gene: 8. CDR3 nucleotides: TGCAGCGTTCTGAGACAGGGAAGTTCCTACGAGCAGTACTTC. It yields the protein CSVLRQGSSYEQYF.

As regards this clonotype: Lacking the conserved final phenylalanine or tryptophan, this CDR3 likely reflects a read error. The V call is TRBV20-1, the J call TRBJ2-1, with 13 bases aligning to TRBD2. CDR3 length equals 15 residues. Trimming removed 6 bases from V and 5 bases from J; junction bases left unmatched: 7. Germline CDR1 is DFQATT and CDR2 is SNEGSKA (reference sequence). The CDR3 bases are TGCAGTGCCCTTCAGGGGACTAGCGGGGACAATGAGCAGTTCGTC. Encoded protein: CSALQGTSGDNEQFV.

This clonotype showed up just a few times. V usage is TRBV14 and J usage is TRBJ1-5; D uncertain. The CDR3 has 13 amino acids. CDR1 SGHDN and CDR2 FVKESK come from the germline V gene. V lost 1 base and J 3 bases, leaving 4 bases between the germline ends. The DNA for the CDR3 is TGTGCCAGCAGCCAAGGTCACAATCAGCCCCAGCATTTT. Its protein is CASSQGHNQPQHF. Full variable domain (remainder filled in from reference TRBV14 and TRBJ1-5): EAGVTQFPSHSVIEKGQTVTLRCDPISGHDNLYWYRRVMGKEIKFLLHFVKESKQDESGMPNNRFLAERTGGTYSTLKVQPAELEDSGVYFCASSQGHNQPQHFGDGTRLSIL.

This clonotype was detected a few times. The chain joins TRBV19 to TRBJ2-7; 10 bases map to TRBD2. Germline values: CDR1 LNHDA, CDR2 SQIVND (reference sequence). The CDR3 is made up of 15 amino acids. The trim removed 6 bases at V and 2 bases at J, leaving 7 bases unmatched. CDR3 loop: CASRPGGLATYEQYF. The CDR3 coding sequence is TGTGCCAGTAGACCTGGGGGACTAGCGACCTACGAGCAGTACTTC.

Only a few counts were recorded for this clonotype. One junction end does not reproduce the germline sequence, and a read error may be involved. The gene calls are TRBV6-1 and TRBJ1-2, with no clear D. Germline V gene lookup returns CDR1 MNHNS and CDR2 SASEGT. The CDR3 has 15 residues. DNA for the CDR3: TGTGCCGGCAGTCCCCTCGCGGTGAATAACTATGGCTACACCTTC. Translation: CAGSPLAVNNYGYTF.

Regarding this clonotype: A much larger clone lies a single base off, so this may be a read error. The V gene is TRBV10-3, the J gene TRBJ2-5; D may be TRBD1 (6 bases). There are 16 residues in the CDR3. Germline lookup yields CDR1 ENHRY and CDR2 SYGVKD. CDR3 sequence: CAISARGGLYQEAQYF. The CDR3 DNA follows: TGTGCCATCAGTGCTCGTGGGGGCTTGTACCAAGAGGCCCAGTACTTC.